This TCR beta chain was observed in a study of post-analysis software for immune sequencing data (dated by TCRdb to between 2014 and 2017). For the study in its entirety: Recorded disease courses included relapsing-remitting, secondary progressive and progressive-relapsing multiple sclerosis, with some patients lacking subtype annotation. The patient repertoires were set against about 12 previously published healthy control repertoires from donors whose ages ranged from about 6 to 26 years. A subset of samples was prepared in parallel using single-end sample barcoding, then pooled and co-amplified after Illumina adapter ligation.

Relative to germline, V is missing 8 bases and J is missing 8 bases, with 7 bases of the junction outside any gene match. The CDR3 covers 13 residues, taking in both the cysteine and the phenylalanine. The read is trimmed to its CDR3 DNA, 39 bases read in frame from base 1. The germline V gene specifies MGHDK as CDR1 and SYGVNS as CDR2. Receptor libraries were prepared by PCR. Sequencer: Illumina HiSeq 2500. To reduce PCR and sequencing biases, unique molecular identifiers were built into the TCR beta cDNA libraries. Every 1 to 10 million input T cells yielded roughly 0.5 million cDNA molecules, meaning each molecule approximated one T cell. The patient libraries were prepared and sequenced with the same protocol used for the earlier healthy control dataset. Samples belonging to the same batch were prepared together, multiplexed and sequenced on a shared HiSeq lane. On the authors' methods: Raw barcoded reads were processed with MIGEC, and single-read molecular identifier groups were discarded before consensus assembly and CDR3 extraction. Clonotype tables were post-analysed with VDJtools, normalizing diversity by down-sampling all datasets to the smallest sample size. Repertoire overlap clustering matched CDR3 amino acid but not nucleotide sequences to correct batch-related cross-sample contamination. The raw public data were reprocessed by TCRdb itself: fastp quality trimming at Q25, MiXCR clonotype calling, in-frame beta chains only. CDR3 protein duplicates are merged, each entry listing the most common genes and DNA. The V and J calls follow TCRdb's processing rather than the paper's. This sample holds hundreds of thousands of distinct CDR3 sequences; 30% were observed only once. Jointly, the top ten make up about 0.5% of the sample.

TCR beta repertoires were profiled from peripheral blood of approximately 13 young patients with multiple sclerosis to demonstrate the VDJtools post-analysis software. The multiple sclerosis patients were children and adolescents ranging in age from roughly 6 to 15 years. Remarks on this clonotype: The antigen it recognizes is unknown. No much larger clone exists at a distance of one base, and base qualities are not known.

The research as a whole found: Compared with controls, multiple sclerosis patients had significantly lower normalized Chao1 diversity, a finding suggesting substantial peripheral T-cell clonal expansion. The control group was slightly older than the multiple sclerosis patient group. Significantly higher frequencies in patients than in controls were found for five or six TRBV segments, including TRBV5-6, TRBV5-1 and TRBV20-1. Direct clustering with F measure revealed strong co-clustering of samples prepared in the same batch, which led to a batch-effect correction.

The V and J genes are TRBV25-1 and TRBJ1-2; TRBD1 agrees with 11 junctional bases. The source material was blood. The receptor's source is a girl aged 5 to 17 with multiple sclerosis. The CDR3 has the sequence CASSGQGAQGYTF. The DNA sequence is TGTGCCAGCTCCGGACAGGGGGCGCAGGGCTACACCTTC.